What follows are 28 T cell receptor beta chains derived from one specimen sequenced in a study of blood T cells in healthy people across ages. A sample-barcoded 5' primer and a J-beta primer mix were used in a second PCR of roughly 7 to 12 cycles. TCRdb reanalysed the 5' RACE reads using MiXCR and keeps one entry per CDR3 protein. The sample includes around 1,000,000 distinct CDR3 sequences, around 27% seen only once; the top ten take around 0.75%. The data also belong to a second study, concerning T cells of mothers and their children.

The sample was blood. The origin of the receptors is a girl aged 2 to 9 in good health.

This rearrangement joins TRBV13 to TRBJ2-7; TRBD2 agrees at 12 bases. Trimming removed 5 bases from V and 3 bases from J; junction bases left unmatched: 14. Looked up from germline, CDR1 is PRHDT and CDR2 is FYEKMQ (reference sequence). The CDR3 totals 18 residues. For the CDR3, the DNA is TGTGCCAGCAGCCTCTCTCCGGGACTAGCGGGCCTGAACTACGAGCAGTACTTC. Translating gives CASSLSPGLAGLNYEQYF.

The rearrangement uses TRBV6-6 and TRBJ1-1; the D is unclear. Germline V gene data show CDR1 as MNHNY and CDR2 as SVGAGI (reference sequence). V lost 7 bases, J lost 1 base, and 13 bases lay in between. This CDR3 has 14 amino acids. Written as DNA, the CDR3 is TGTGCCAGCACGGATTTACAGTCGAACACTGAAGCTTTCTTT. This encodes CASTDLQSNTEAFF.

The rearrangement uses TRBV6-6 and TRBJ2-7; maybe TRBD2 (6 bases). CDR3 length: 12 residues. V lost 6 bases and J 9 bases, leaving 15 bases between the germline ends. CDR1 is MNHNY and CDR2 is SVGAGI in the germline V gene (reference sequence). The CDR3 nucleotides read TGTGCCAGCAGAAGGCAAGGAGGGGTGCAGTACTTC. Residues: CASRRQGGVQYF.

The V call is TRBV6-5, the J call TRBJ1-3; D is possibly TRBD1 (6 bases). Deletions cut 2 bases from V and 2 bases from J, with 7 bases between. The germline gives CDR1 MNHEY, CDR2 SVGAGI. The CDR3 length is 14 residues. CDR3 protein: CASSYQGTGNTIYF. The CDR3 DNA reads TGTGCCAGCAGTTACCAGGGGACTGGAAACACCATATATTTT.

The rearrangement links TRBV11-2 to TRBJ1-4; possibly TRBD1 for D (6 bases). Germline V CDR1 and CDR2: SGHAT, FQNNGV. This CDR3 comprises 16 residues. V was shortened by 1 base and J by 6 bases, with 15 bases between the two germline ends. The CDR3: CASSLVGTRADEKLFF. DNA for the CDR3: TGTGCCAGCAGCTTAGTAGGGACACGGGCTGATGAAAAACTGTTTTTT.

This sequence joins TRBV5-1 and TRBJ2-2; 9 nucleotides match TRBD1. The germline gives CDR1 SGHRS, CDR2 YFSETQ. CDR3 length: 19 residues. After removal of 4 bases from V and 7 bases from J, the junction contained 20 bases not matched to a gene. This chain's CDR3 is CASSPTGTGLVGTFGELFF. CDR3 sequence (DNA): TGCGCCAGCAGCCCCACCGGGACAGGGTTGGTCGGAACGTTCGGGGAGCTGTTTTTT.

The chain joins TRBV29-1 to TRBJ2-7, with a weak D call TRBD1 (5 bases). Germline V CDR1 and CDR2: SQVTM, ANQGSEA. V gave up 6 bases and J gave up 4 bases, with 10 bases separating them. The CDR3 spans 11 residues. CDR3 residues: CSVADRYEQYF. CDR3 nucleotides: TGCAGCGTCGCTGACAGATACGAGCAGTACTTC.

This clonotype has a handful of counts. The rearrangement uses TRBV4-1 and TRBJ2-5; 9 bases match TRBD2. The J call may be mistaken, given a closer DNA end match to TRBJ2-1. The CDR3 loop spans 18 amino acids. Germline V CDR1 and CDR2: MGHRA, YSYEKL. The CDR3 spells CASSQVSGAGGPSNEQFF. CDR3 nucleotides: TGCGCCAGCAGCCAAGTTTCGGGGGCGGGAGGGCCGTCCAATGAGCAGTTCTTC.

This clonotype was seen a few times. The chain uses TRBV24-1 and TRBJ2-5; D is uncertain. Judging by the DNA end, TRBJ2-7 fits better; the J call may be wrong. This CDR3 comprises 15 residues. The germline V gene has CDR1 KGHDR and CDR2 SFDVKD. CDR3 DNA sequence: TGTGCCACCAGCTCCTCCCACAAGTCCCACTACGAGCAGTACTTC. Amino acid sequence: CATSSSHKSHYEQYF.

This clonotype has more than one count but fewer than ten. This rearrangement joins TRBV11-2 to TRBJ2-1; perhaps D is TRBD1 or TRBD2 (5 bases each). Germline lookup yields CDR1 SGHAT and CDR2 FQNNGV. V was clipped by 7 bases and J by 10 bases, with 17 bases between them. This CDR3 has 13 amino acids. CDR3 amino acids: CASISFGAREQFF. The CDR3 bases are TGTGCCAGCATCAGTTTCGGGGCTCGGGAGCAGTTCTTC.

V is TRBV3-1 and J is TRBJ1-1; TRBD1 aligns across 9 bases. This CDR3 is built from 16 residues. Germline values: CDR1 LGHDT, CDR2 YNNKEL (reference sequence). Trimming cost V 5 bases and J 6 bases; bases outside gene matches: 13. The CDR3 sequence is CASSAAWTGDISEAFF. In DNA, the CDR3 is TGTGCCAGCAGCGCAGCTTGGACAGGGGATATCTCTGAAGCTTTCTTT.

In regard to this clonotype: One end of the junction varies from germline; a read error may be responsible. The J gene is TRBJ1-4, the V gene TRBV4-1; the D gene is possibly TRBD1 (6 bases). The germline gives CDR1 MGHRA, CDR2 YSYEKL. This CDR3 comprises 13 residues. The CDR3 spells CASSQERGAPDVF. CDR3 bases: TGCGCCAGCAGCCAAGAGAGGGGGGCGCCTGATGTTTTT.

The sample holds a few counts of this clonotype. This sequence joins TRBV11-2 and TRBJ2-3, with a weak D call TRBD2 (6 bases). Germline assignment: CDR1 SGHAT and CDR2 FQNNGV. This CDR3 has 16 residues. V was trimmed by 1 base and J by 2 bases, leaving 13 bases between them. CDR3 bases: TGTGCCAGCAGCTTAGGACCCCGGGGGACCACAGATACGCAGTATTTT. It yields the protein CASSLGPRGTTDTQYF.

The sample holds many counts of this clonotype. The rearrangement links TRBV29-1 to TRBJ1-4; D uncertain. CDR1 is SQVTM and CDR2 is ANQGSEA in the germline V gene. The CDR3 has 10 amino acids. With 4 bases removed from V and 7 bases from J, the gap between germline ends came to 4 bases. CDR3: CSVGGEKLFF. CDR3 in DNA: TGCAGCGTTGGCGGTGAAAAACTGTTTTTT.

The gene calls are TRBV29-1 and TRBJ1-2; 10 bases match TRBD1. From germline, CDR1 is SQVTM and CDR2 ANQGSEA. V shed 4 bases, J shed 2 bases, and the junction held 4 bases outside the gene matches. The CDR3 sequence is 14 residues long. Here the CDR3 DNA reads TGCAGCGTTGTGACAGGGGGCAGGAACTATGGCTACACCTTC. This encodes CSVVTGGRNYGYTF. Drawing the rest from reference TRBV29-1 and TRBJ1-2, the complete variable domain is SAVISQKPSRDICQRGTSLTIQCQVDSQVTMMFWYRQQPGQSLTLIATANQGSEATYESGFVIDKFPISRPNLTFSTLTVSNMSPEDSSIYLCSVVTGGRNYGYTFGSGTRLTVV.

The chain has TRBV3-1 and TRBJ2-2; D possibly corresponds to TRBD2 (6 bases). Trimming left V 1 base short and J 2 bases short, with 11 bases between. Germline CDR1 and CDR2: LGHDT and YNNKEL (reference sequence). This CDR3 has 16 residues. The CDR3: CASSQGSSVNTGELFF. DNA of the CDR3: TGTGCCAGCAGCCAAGGGTCTAGCGTTAACACCGGGGAGCTGTTTTTT. Filled out from reference TRBV3-1 and TRBJ2-2, the complete variable domain reads DTAVSQTPKYLVTQMGNDKSIKCEQNLGHDTMYWYKQDSKKFLKIMFSYNNKELIINETVPNRFSPKSPDKAHLNLHINSLELGDSAVYFCASSQGSSVNTGELFFGEGSRLTVL.

This clonotype turned up a few times. The gene calls are TRBV5-1 and TRBJ2-5; 7 nucleotides agree with TRBD2. TRBJ2-1 explains the end of the DNA better; the J call may be wrong. The V gene's germline CDR1 is SGHRS and CDR2 YFSETQ. The CDR3 covers 14 residues. The chain's CDR3 is CASSPTTSSNEQFF. The CDR3, as DNA: TGCGCCAGCAGCCCAACGACTAGCTCCAATGAGCAGTTCTTC.

The chain has TRBV5-1 and TRBJ2-5; D is perhaps TRBD1 (6 bases). The CDR3 has 14 residues. Trimming shortened V by 5 bases and J by 5 bases, and 16 bases separated the two germline ends. The germline gives CDR1 SGHRS, CDR2 YFSETQ. The CDR3 sequence: CASRTGTTVETQYF. CDR3 nucleotides: TGCGCCAGCAGGACCGGGACAACGGTGGAGACCCAGTACTTC. Full variable domain (remainder filled in from reference TRBV5-1 and TRBJ2-5): KAGVTQTPRYLIKTRGQQVTLSCSPISGHRSVSWYQQTPGQGLQFLFEYFSETQRNKGNFPGRFSGRQFSNSRSEMNVSTLELGDSALYLCASRTGTTVETQYFGPGTRLLVL.

This rearrangement joins TRBV29-1 to TRBJ2-5; D may correspond to TRBD1 or TRBD2 (5 bases each). The DNA end is a closer match to TRBJ2-7, so the J assignment may be wrong. Germline CDR1 SQVTM, CDR2 ANQGSEA. The CDR3 runs to 13 residues. The CDR3 bases are TGCAGCGTCCTCGGGACGGATACCTACGAGCAGTACTTC. Its translation is CSVLGTDTYEQYF.

The V and J genes are TRBV2 and TRBJ2-6; TRBD1 aligns across 7 bases. The J segment lost 0 bases and the V segment lost 6 bases, leaving 5 bases of the junction unmatched. Germline values: CDR1 SNHLY, CDR2 FYNNEI. The CDR3 is made up of 16 amino acids. Here the CDR3 DNA reads TGTGCCAGCAGACGGGGACAGAACTCTGGGGCCAACGTCCTGACTTTC. Its protein product is CASRRGQNSGANVLTF.

The table lists this clonotype with a few counts. At one of its ends the junction is not consistent with the germline gene, which may arise from a read error. The chain recombines TRBV7-3 with TRBJ2-3; possibly TRBD1 for D (5 bases). CDR3 length: 15 residues. Germline V CDR1 and CDR2: SGHTA, FQGTGA. The CDR3 spells CASSLTGTKGDTQYF. CDR3 nucleotide sequence: TGTGCCAGCAGCCTAACCGGTACCAAGGGGGATACGCAGTATTTT.

This clonotype was detected a few times. The rearrangement links TRBV6-5 to TRBJ2-5, with D possibly TRBD1 on 6 matching bases. The DNA end favors TRBJ2-7, so the J call may be wrong. Germline CDR1 reads MNHEY; CDR2 reads SVGAGI. The CDR3 consists of 15 residues. The CDR3 sequence is CASSPATGPLYEQYF. CDR3 in DNA: TGTGCCAGCAGTCCCGCAACAGGGCCCCTCTACGAGCAGTACTTC.

V gene TRBV12-5 combines with J gene TRBJ2-5; 10 positions agree with TRBD2. Gene TRBJ2-1 matches the end of the DNA better, so the J call may be wrong. This CDR3 is 14 amino acids long. Germline assignment: CDR1 LGHNT and CDR2 FRNRAP. The CDR3 nucleotides read TGTGCTAGTGGGTTAGCGGGGGGTGTCAATGAGCAGTTCTTC. Amino acid sequence: CASGLAGGVNEQFF.

This clonotype was seen a handful of times. The chain couples TRBV13 to TRBJ2-5; no firm D call. The J call may be faulty, since TRBJ2-7 better matches the DNA end. The CDR3 length is 13 residues. CDR1 and CDR2 from the germline V gene are PRHDT and FYEKMQ (reference sequence). The CDR3 region is CASSLLKDAEQYF. The CDR3 coding sequence is TGTGCCAGCAGCTTGCTAAAAGACGCCGAGCAGTACTTC.

The chain combines TRBV29-1 with TRBJ2-7; D perhaps matches TRBD1 (6 bases). The CDR3 is made up of 19 amino acids. Germline assignment: CDR1 SQVTM and CDR2 ANQGSEA. V was pared by 1 base and J by 0 bases, with 25 bases between. The CDR3 DNA reads TGCAGCGTTGAAGGTGTCCAGGGGTCTATCTCCCAGAGCTCCTACGAGCAGTACTTC. The encoded protein is CSVEGVQGSISQSSYEQYF.

The table lists this clonotype with a few counts. This rearrangement joins TRBV9 to TRBJ1-1; the D gene is possibly TRBD1 (5 bases). V was pared by 1 base and J by 1 base, with 8 bases between. CDR3 length: 14 residues. Germline-derived CDR1 and CDR2 are SGDLS and YYNGEE. The CDR3 region is CASSVQGTNTEAFF. CDR3 DNA: TGTGCCAGCAGCGTACAGGGCACGAACACTGAAGCTTTCTTT.

The sample holds a few counts of this clonotype. CDR3 in DNA: TGCAGCGTTGAAGATGGGGAATCTGGAAACACCATATATTTT. This gives the protein CSVEDGESGNTIYF. The chain carries TRBV29-1 and TRBJ1-3; no clear D gene. Deletions cut 0 bases from V and 1 base from J, with 7 bases between. Germline CDR1 reads SQVTM; CDR2 reads ANQGSEA. The CDR3 is 14 amino acids.

This clonotype occurred a few times. This may be a read error, as it is one base from a much larger clone. The chain carries TRBV9 and TRBJ1-2, with TRBD1 as a possible D gene (5 bases). The CDR3 extends over 14 amino acids. Germline values: CDR1 SGDLS, CDR2 YYNGEE. The CDR3 nucleotides read TGTGCCAGCACCGTGTCGGGGCTATCCTATGGCTGCACCTTC. Protein product: CASTVSGLSYGCTF.